What follows describes a single T cell receptor (beta chain). Its antigen is still unknown. Base quality data are lacking; no much larger clone is found one base away. This record comes from a study of cytomegalovirus exposure and HLA in healthy donors (dated by TCRdb to the late 2010s). About the study as a whole: In an earlier analysis of 587 of the donors, about 260 Gb of sequence data and just under 120 million unique TCR beta sequences from 150 million to 200 million T cells were reported. Class I and class II HLA loci were covered by the typing at four-digit resolution. The study aimed to test whether signatures of past pathogen exposure could be identified by cataloging public T cell receptors. Among a few hundred genotyped donors of the cohort, an average of roughly 240,000 unique TCR beta nucleotide sequences were sequenced per donor, roughly 20% of them non-productive. High-throughput TCR immunosequencing, statistical association of individual TCRs with disease status, and machine learning were combined to predict cytomegalovirus infection status. A later genetic analysis used genome-wide SNP genotypes for about 65% of the roughly 700 donors, treating that subset as a discovery cohort. Several DR-DQ haplotypes were treated as single units for association and clustering because of strong linkage in the cohort. The T cell repertoires of some 700 subjects were profiled by immunosequencing and related to cytomegalovirus serostatus. In an earlier analysis of a few hundred of the donors, high-throughput TCR beta sequencing was used to judge whether each TCR beta V gene segment behaved as functional or pseudogenic. Every repertoire in the discovery cohort had been generated on one and the same sequencing platform. A separate validation cohort of over a hundred different subjects was used in addition to the 666-subject first cohort. The number of donors typed differed by locus, with roughly 629-640 for A, B, C, DRB1 and DQB1, 522 for DQA1, under 610 for DPA1, and around 450 for DPB1. An early release that covered about 600 HLA-typed donors contained about 300 gigabases of sequencing data and tens of millions of unique TCR sequences. A later analysis re-examined previously published TCR beta repertoires from just over 650 donors and added high-resolution HLA genotyping to investigate patterns of TCR occurrence. In the later analysis, no new phenotypic data were used to find candidate immune exposures; instead, reliance was placed on TCR beta sequences and their occurrence across donors. Donor age, sex, ethnicity and CMV serostatus were collected together with the repertoire data. Among the roughly 400 genotyped donors, about 85% belonged to the genetic ancestry cluster associated with self-reported Caucasian donors.

General study outcomes and caveats: In vitro tests confirmed that three of the cytomegalovirus-associated TCR beta chains recognize cytomegalovirus antigens. In a later analysis, most CMV-associated TCR beta chains were found to appear HLA-restricted, with HLA associations seemingly driven largely by CMV exposure. The authors suggested that the approach could potentially be generalized to other disease states and immunological phenotypes. When HLA alleles, especially DR and DQ, strongly co-occurred, TCR associations were difficult to assign to individual alleles. HLA typing was unavailable for some donors at each locus, so association tests used only the typed subset. For the cohort, immune exposure information was limited to CMV serostatus. Some IMGT-functional V segments, including TRBV6-2 and TRBV6-3, could not be distinguished by the 87-base-pair reads and were therefore excluded. The earlier analysis of some 560 of the donors excluded approximately 15 rarely observed V segments, including chromosome 9 orphons, because counts were too low. Correlated functional status among segregating V segments might reflect linkage disequilibrium, but an unknown experimental factor could not be ruled out. In a later analysis, HLA-associated TCR beta chains were found to be more clonally expanded and to have lower generation probabilities than equally common non-associated chains. An earlier analysis of 587 of the donors showed that most TCR beta V segments appeared in productive rearrangements either about 87% or about 30% of the time, which broadly matched IMGT annotations. A further reported finding was that TCR beta sequences accurately predicted the HLA-A and HLA-B alleles for most subjects in the first cohort. While some public TCRs were present in many individuals, most TCR sequences turned up only very rarely across donors. At a false discovery rate of 0.05, a later analysis linked approximately 18,000 TCR beta sequences to specific HLA alleles. The study listed approximately 160 TCR beta chains as associated with cytomegalovirus. The cohort was sequenced for TCR beta chains only, and without alpha or paired-chain data the features that could be detected were limited. The sequencing pipeline was judged likely to have produced a cluster of highly shared sequence variants as a technical artifact. According to a later genetic analysis, donors in an Asian-associated ancestry cluster had fewer N-insertions in productive TCRs than the approximately 650-donor mean. In both the original and validation cohorts, the classifier was reported to diagnose cytomegalovirus status with high specificity and sensitivity. According to a later analysis, parvovirus B19, influenza, CMV and Epstein-Barr virus appeared linked to several top co-occurrence clusters. Sequencing depth was assumed to be roughly uniform across donors in the presence/absence analyses, though that assumption may not hold. An association between a missense DCLRE1C variant and V-gene and J-gene trimming of TCR beta chains was found in a later genetic analysis and replicated in an independent cohort. In a later analysis, TCR association rates were found to vary across HLA loci, with the most associated TCRs seen for DRB1 alleles and the fewest for HLA-C alleles.

The cohort consisted of fewer than 700 healthy bone marrow donors. Cohort members were all nominally healthy when sampled, although unrecorded immune exposures were likely present. The donor tested CMV seronegative and was one of the 352 seronegative cohort members. Each donor provided a peripheral blood sample, and peripheral blood mononuclear cells were used for TCR beta sequencing. Genomic DNA extraction from the blood cell samples was performed with the Qiagen DNeasy Blood Extraction Kit. Library creation used the immunoSEQ multiplex PCR assay. A mixture of 60 forward primers for TCR Vbeta segments and 13 reverse primers for TCR Jbeta segments was used in the multiplex PCR. A multiplex PCR assay on genomic DNA amplified the CDR3 region of rearranged TCR beta genes. On the Illumina HiSeq System, the amplified TCR beta libraries were sequenced as 87-base-pair reads. In the authors' own workflow: In a later analysis, approximately 74 million unique TCR beta chains were counted across the roughly 700 repertoires, and roughly 11 million of these chains were shared by at least two donors. To remove PCR and sequencing errors, raw reads were error-corrected and collapsed into unique sequences using a nearest-neighbor algorithm that merged closely related sequences. V, D and J gene segments were assigned by aligning CDR3 sequences to IMGT reference sequences. Each retained sequence needed at least a six-nucleotide match to both a V gene segment and a J gene segment. A rearrangement counted as productive if the CDR3 had no stop codons and remained in frame with V and J, and every other rearrangement counted as non-productive. CDR3 was defined by IMGT convention, running from the second conserved V-encoded cysteine to the conserved J-encoded phenylalanine. Sequences without an unambiguous match to a single V gene segment were excluded from the earlier analysis of over 500 of the donors. In an earlier analysis of 587 of the donors, a V segment was called functional when productive rearrangements were above 56.7%, and segregating when the standard deviation between donors exceeded 5%. A statistical classification framework was built to diagnose cytomegalovirus status from the catalog of TCR beta chain sequences. A later analysis assigned V and J genes by comparing TCR nucleotide sequences with IMGT/GENE-DB human TR gene sequences. Using the TCRdist pipeline, a later analysis assigned CDR3 sequences along with most-parsimonious VDJ recombination scenarios. In a later analysis, each TCR beta chain was defined by its CDR3 amino acid sequence together with its V-gene family, and reads lacking a unique V-gene family were excluded. To address suspected cross-contamination and a sequencing artifact, a later analysis removed approximately 600 highly shared, low-generation-probability nucleotide sequences. For each public chain, a later analysis derived a clonal expansion index from normalized ranks of inferred template counts within each repertoire. In a later analysis, generation probabilities were computed with a VDJ recombination model fitted to out-of-frame rearrangements, and the resulting probabilities were checked against IGoR. In a later analysis, hypergeometric tests were used to score TCR-TCR, TCR-HLA and TCR-CMV co-occurrence, with a repertoire-size bias correction applied to TCR pairs. False discovery rates were estimated in a later analysis by permuting HLA or CMV assignments 20 times. In a later analysis, co-occurring TCRs were grouped using DBSCAN, and TCRdist sequence similarity was added for clustering within HLA-allele-positive subsets. Repertoires with fewer than 30,000 or more than 120,000 public chains were left out of co-occurrence clustering, as were five repertoires with anomalous nucleotide sharing. In its TCRdb copy, this immuneACCESS table keeps in-frame sequences only and misses some clones. Where compared with another copy, unresolved V genes explain less than half of these, and the others have no known cause. D and trimming were read from the DNA, whereas the V and J calls and clone size are those reported in that table. In this sample the table shows some 130,000 clones, about 74% of which occur a single time. Approximately 7.8% of the sample comes from the top ten.

A distance of 8 bases separates the germline ends of V and J, which lose 1 base and 5 bases respectively. Its CDR3 holds 13 amino acids, cysteine through phenylalanine. Here the CDR3 DNA is all that survives: 39 bases in frame from base 1. CDR1 SGHTA and CDR2 FQGNSA are derived from the germline V gene. This receptor was taken from a male donor in good health and CMV-seronegative. Sequenced input: PBMCs. The rearranged chain carries TRBV7-2 and TRBJ1-1, with the D segment identity uncertain. In nucleotides, the sequence is TGTGCCAGCAGCTTAGTTACTTTGACTGAAGCTTTCTTT. The resulting protein is CASSLVTLTEAFF.